The 12 T cell receptor beta chains reported below all come from one sample, sequenced in a study of Ad26.COV2.S vaccination and SARS-CoV-2 variants. The method was immunoSEQ multiplex PCR; TCRdb's version includes in-frame clones alone and lacks a portion of them. This sample has 300,000 to 400,000 clones; about 88% occur once, and the top ten carry 6.4%. Treatment defined: some 20 received Ad26.COV2.S at low or high dose, single or two shots; about 5 received placebo; per-sample allocation not given. Day 63 following the first vaccine or placebo injection was when the samples were taken. This sample comprised peripheral blood, obtained in a trial of Ad26.COV2.S vaccine versus placebo. These receptor sequences come from a person aged 18-65 years who received the Ad26.COV2.S COVID-19 vaccine or a placebo.

The V and J genes are TRBV5-1 and TRBJ2-3, with D perhaps matching TRBD1 or TRBD2 (5 bases each). This CDR3 region has 15 residues. V was trimmed by 4 bases and J by 1 base, leaving 13 bases between them. In germline, CDR1 is SGHRS, CDR2 YFSETQ. The CDR3 region has the DNA TGCGCCAGCAGCCTGGAGGACAAAGGCACAGATACGCAGTATTTT. Amino acid sequence: CASSLEDKGTDTQYF.

This chain connects TRBV19 to TRBJ1-4, with a possible D match to TRBD1 (6 bases). V was shortened by 5 bases and J by 5 bases, with 15 bases between the two germline ends. The V gene's germline CDR1 is LNHDA and CDR2 SQIVND (reference sequence). There are 15 residues in the CDR3. The DNA of the CDR3 is TGTGCCAGTAGTGGCTACACCGGGACAAATGAAAAACTGTTTTTT. Its translation: CASSGYTGTNEKLFF. Full variable domain (rest looked up from reference TRBV19 and TRBJ1-4): DGGITQSPKYLFRKEGQNVTLSCEQNLNHDAMYWYRQDPGQGLRLIYYSQIVNDFQKGDIAEGYSVSREKKESFPLTVTSAQKNPTAFYLCASSGYTGTNEKLFFGSGTQLSVL.

This clone was recorded once. The chain uses TRBV9 and TRBJ2-2, with D uncertain. From germline, CDR1 is SGDLS and CDR2 YYNGEE. CDR3 size: 15 residues. V was pared by 6 bases and J by 0 bases, with 12 bases between. The CDR3 loop reads CASTPIGANTGELFF. In nucleotides, the CDR3 is TGTGCCAGCACCCCGATTGGCGCGAACACCGGGGAGCTGTTTTTT.

This sequence joins TRBV18 and TRBJ1-6; tentatively, D is TRBD1 (5 bases). V lost 4 bases and J 6 bases, leaving 16 bases between the germline ends. In germline, CDR1 is KGHSH, CDR2 LQKENI. The CDR3 is 16 amino acids. CDR3 DNA: TGTGCCAGCTCACAGGAGAGTTGGGGCGTTAATTCACCCCTCCACTTT. Translated: CASSQESWGVNSPLHF. The whole variable domain, filled in from reference TRBV18 and TRBJ1-6, reads NAGVMQNPRHLVRRRGQEARLRCSPMKGHSHVYWYRQLPEEGLKFMVYLQKENIIDESGMPKERFSAEFPKEGPSILRIQQVVRGDSAAYFCASSQESWGVNSPLHFGNGTRLTVT.

This sequence joins TRBV27 and TRBJ2-1; 9 bases are shared with TRBD1. CDR3 length: 17 residues. Unmatched junction bases numbered 5, after V lost 2 bases and J lost 0 bases. Germline V gene data show CDR1 as MNHEY and CDR2 as SMNVEV (reference sequence). This CDR3 reads CASSLNGQGSSYNEQFF. For the CDR3, the DNA is TGTGCCAGCAGTTTAAACGGACAGGGGAGCTCCTACAATGAGCAGTTCTTC.

V gene TRBV11-3 combines with J gene TRBJ1-1, with D uncertain. Trimming took 0 bases from V and 1 from J, leaving 9 bases between them. CDR3 size: 15 residues. Germline lookup yields CDR1 SGHNT and CDR2 YENEEA. CDR3 in amino acids: CASSLEGDANTEAFF. The DNA for the CDR3 is TGTGCCAGCAGCTTAGAAGGTGATGCGAACACTGAAGCTTTCTTT.

The gene calls are TRBV7-9 and TRBJ2-5; 11 positions match TRBD1. Germline loops: CDR1 SEHNR, CDR2 FQNEAQ (reference sequence). The CDR3 extends over 16 amino acids. After removal of 5 bases from V and 4 bases from J, the junction contained 9 bases not matched to a gene. The CDR3 region has the DNA TGTGCCAGCAGCCCGCCCTTCGGGACAGGGGGAGAGACCCAGTACTTC. Amino acid sequence: CASSPPFGTGGETQYF. The complete variable domain, with remaining parts taken from reference TRBV7-9 and TRBJ2-5, reads DTGVSQNPRHKITKRGQNVTFRCDPISEHNRLYWYRQTLGQGPEFLTYFQNEAQLEKSRLLSDRFSAERPKGSFSTLEIQRTEQGDSAMYLCASSPPFGTGGETQYFGPGTRLLVL.

The chain links TRBV6-5 to TRBJ2-5; 7 positions match TRBD2. The CDR3 extends over 15 amino acids. Germline V CDR1 and CDR2: MNHEY, SVGAGI. Trimming at V came to 7 bases and at J to 2 bases, leaving 10 bases not matched to a gene. CDR3 amino acids: CASTKAGGRQETQYF. In DNA, the CDR3 is TGTGCCAGCACGAAAGCGGGCGGGAGACAAGAGACCCAGTACTTC.

The chain carries TRBV7-2 and TRBJ1-3, with a tentative D call TRBD1 (5 bases). V was clipped by 4 bases and J by 4 bases, with 17 bases between them. The CDR3 length is 16 residues. Germline V gene data show CDR1 as SGHTA and CDR2 as FQGNSA. CDR3 sequence (DNA): TGTGCCAGCAGCTCAAATCAGGGACGTGGCGGAAACACCATATATTTT. It is translated as CASSSNQGRGGNTIYF.

This CDR3 reads CAWRTEVYGYTF. CDR3 DNA: TGTGCCTGGAGAACCGAAGTTTATGGCTACACCTTC. The V and J genes are TRBV30 and TRBJ1-2; D gene ambiguous. The CDR3 extends over 12 amino acids. Germline V gene sequence: CDR1 GTSNPN, CDR2 SVGIG (reference sequence). The germline V and J ends were trimmed by 3 bases and 5 bases, with 10 bases remaining between them.

The chain carries TRBV7-3 and TRBJ2-2; 11 positions agree with TRBD2. Per germline, CDR1 SGHTA and CDR2 FQGTGA. This CDR3 has 15 residues. Trimming cost V 7 bases and J 5 bases; bases outside gene matches: 6. The CDR3 region has the DNA TGTGCCAGCAAGATAGCGGGAGGGGGGACCGGGGAGCTGTTTTTT. Translation: CASKIAGGGTGELFF.

The genes are TRBV18 and TRBJ1-2, with TRBD1 matching over 9 bases. Germline CDR1 is KGHSH and CDR2 is LQKENI. The CDR3 is 14 amino acids. Trimming took 6 bases from V and 4 from J; bases not matched to a gene: 6. CDR3 residues: CASSLGTGPYGYTF. The CDR3 region has the DNA TGTGCCAGCTCCCTCGGGACAGGGCCCTATGGCTACACCTTC.